Listed below are T cell receptor beta chains from one sample, sequenced in a study of blood T cell repertoires in COVID-19. Only in-frame clones appear in the TCRdb table, and some are missing; sequencing was by immunoSEQ multiplex PCR. The top ten clones hold under 7% of a sample with 150,000 to 200,000 clones, roughly 83% of them seen once. The sample consisted of peripheral blood. All receptors derive from a woman in her thirties or forties with COVID-19, enrolled during active disease. Each CDR3 is given with its conserved first and last residue. A D gene is named only where the DNA matches it firmly. The size entry is marked missing in some rows and otherwise reads once, few, many or a size class.

size | J | D | V | DNA | CDR3
- | TRBJ1-2 | - | TRBV30 | TGTGCCTGGAGCTCAGCAGGGAATGGCTACACCTTC | CAWSSAGNGYTF
few | TRBJ1-1 | - | TRBV7-9 | TGTGCCAGCACCTCCCCGCTCGATCGGGCAGGGGCGCAAGAAGCTTTCTTT | CASTSPLDRAGAQEAFF
- | TRBJ1-3 | - | TRBV9 | TGTGCCAGCAGCGTGCAGGGGATCAGTGGAAACACCATATATTTT | CASSVQGISGNTIYF
few | TRBJ1-1 | TRBD1 | TRBV30 | TGTGCCTGGATTTCGAGGGGGGACAGAGAAGCTTTCTTT | CAWISRGDREAFF
- | TRBJ2-1 | TRBD2 | TRBV2 | TGTGCCAGCAAGCCGGGACTAGGGAATGAGCAGTTCTTC | CASKPGLGNEQFF
- | TRBJ2-1 | - | TRBV12-3/TRBV12-4 | TGTGCCAGCAGTTTAGAAAGGGGGCAGTTCTTC | CASSLERGQFF
- | TRBJ1-2 | TRBD1 | TRBV12-3/TRBV12-4 | TGTGCCAGCACCAGGACAGGGAGTGGCTACACCTTC | CASTRTGSGYTF
- | TRBJ2-2 | - | TRBV7-8 | TGTGCCAGCAGCTCTAGTGAGGCAGCCGGGGAGCTGTTTTTT | CASSSSEAAGELFF
- | TRBJ1-2 | TRBD1 | TRBV29-1 | TGCAGCGTTGGCTATCCAGGGGGCGCGTCCTATGGCTACACCTTC | CSVGYPGGASYGYTF
once | TRBJ1-4 | TRBD1 | TRBV2 | TGTGCCAGCAACCGGGACAGGGGGGTTAATGAAAAACTGTTTTTT | CASNRDRGVNEKLFF
- | TRBJ2-3 | TRBD2 | TRBV7-3 | TGTGCCAGCAGCTTAGGGGGGGAAAATACGCAGTATTTT | CASSLGGENTQYF
once | TRBJ2-3 | - | TRBV5-4 | TGTGCCAGCAGCTTAGCTTCGGGAGTAGATACGCAGTATTTT | CASSLASGVDTQYF
- | TRBJ1-2 | - | TRBV2 | TGTGCCAGCAGTGTACGAGGACAACTGGGGTACACCTTC | CASSVRGQLGYTF
- | TRBJ1-4 | - | TRBV30 | TGTGCCTGGAGTGGTGCTCGGTTAAGGACTGACGAAAAACTGTTTTTT | CAWSGARLRTDEKLFF
- | TRBJ2-7 | - | TRBV6-1 | TGTGCCAGCAGTGAGACCGGGATAACCTACGAGCAGTACTTC | CASSETGITYEQYF
few | TRBJ1-5 | - | TRBV6-5 | TGTGCCAGCAGTAGCAGGGAAAAGCAGCCCCAGCATTTT | CASSSREKQPQHF
- | TRBJ1-6 | TRBD1 | TRBV7-2 | TGTGCCAGCAGCTTAGACAGGGGGTATGGTTCACCCCTCCACTTT | CASSLDRGYGSPLHF
- | TRBJ2-3 | - | TRBV28 | TGTGCCGGAGGAAATGGGGGGGCCGGGGGCACAGATACGCAGTATTTT | CAGGNGGAGGTDTQYF
- | TRBJ1-5 | - | TRBV19 | TGTGCCAGTAGTATAGTGCACAGGACCTCTAGCAATCAGCCCCAGCATTTT | CASSIVHRTSSNQPQHF
- | TRBJ2-7 | - | TRBV2 | TGTGCCAGCAGTGTAGCGGAGCCGAGTGTCTACGAGCAGTACTTC | CASSVAEPSVYEQYF
- | TRBJ1-1 | - | TRBV6-1 | TGTGCCAGCAGTGAACGAGGGCCGAACACTGAAGCTTTCTTT | CASSERGPNTEAFF
once | TRBJ1-1 | - | TRBV5-6 | TGTGCCAGCAGTAAGGTGCAGGGCGGCGCTGAAGCTTTCTTT | CASSKVQGGAEAFF
- | TRBJ1-1 | - | TRBV25-1 | TGTGCCAGCAGTCGGAACACTGAAGCTTTCTTT | CASSRNTEAFF
- | TRBJ2-1 | TRBD2 | TRBV4-2 | TGTGCCAGCAGCCAAGTGCTAGCGGCTTACAATGAGCAGTTCTTC | CASSQVLAAYNEQFF
- | TRBJ2-2 | TRBD1 | TRBV7-9 | TGTGCCAGCAGCCGACAGGGGGCAAACACCGGGGAGCTGTTTTTT | CASSRQGANTGELFF
- | TRBJ2-7 | - | TRBV27 | TGTGCCAGCAGTTTAGGAGGCGAGGGCATCCCCTACGAGCAGTACTTC | CASSLGGEGIPYEQYF
- | TRBJ2-3 | - | TRBV5-1 | TGCGCCAGCAGCTTGCCCGAGACTAGATCGTCAGATACGCAGTATTTT | CASSLPETRSSDTQYF
- | TRBJ1-1 | - | TRBV30 | TGTGCCTGGAGTGTTCAGGTGAACACTGAAGCTTTCTTT | CAWSVQVNTEAFF
- | TRBJ2-2 | TRBD1 | TRBV5-1 | TGCGCCAGCAGCTTGGGGACAGGGGGCACCGGGGAGCTGTTTTTT | CASSLGTGGTGELFF
- | TRBJ1-3 | TRBD1 | TRBV3-1/TRBV3-2 | TGTGCCAGCAGCCCGAACCGACAGGGGGCTGTAAACACCATATATTTT | CASSPNRQGAVNTIYF
- | TRBJ2-7 | TRBD2 | TRBV5-1 | TGCGCCAGCAGCCCCTGGAGCGGGGGGGACTACGAGCAGTACTTC | CASSPWSGGDYEQYF
- | TRBJ1-2 | - | TRBV12-5 | TGTGCTAGTGGTTCAACTTTACTGAGGAACTATGGCTACACCTTC | CASGSTLLRNYGYTF
- | TRBJ2-7 | TRBD1 | TRBV7-9 | TGTGCCAGCAGGTCGGGACAGGGGGTCTCCTACGAGCAGTACTTC | CASRSGQGVSYEQYF
- | TRBJ1-6 | TRBD1 | TRBV10-1 | TGCGCCAGCAGGGACAGGGCGAACTCACCCCTCCACTTT | CASRDRANSPLHF
- | TRBJ1-5 | - | TRBV12-3/TRBV12-4 | TGTGCCAGCAGTTTACAGGGACAGCCCCAGCATTTT | CASSLQGQPQHF
few | TRBJ1-2 | TRBD1 | TRBV12-3/TRBV12-4 | TGTGCCAGCACCCCAGGACAGGACTATGGCTACACCTTC | CASTPGQDYGYTF
- | TRBJ2-4 | - | TRBV7-2 | TGTGCCAGCAGCGGATTGGGCGATTCCAAAAACATTCAGTACTTC | CASSGLGDSKNIQYF
- | TRBJ1-1 | - | TRBV11-2 | TGTGCCAGCAGCTTGGGCAGGGCGAGCACTGAAGCTTTCTTT | CASSLGRASTEAFF
- | TRBJ2-5 | - | TRBV29-1 | TGCAGCGTTGAAAGAGGTCAGCAAGAGACCCAGTACTTC | CSVERGQQETQYF
- | TRBJ1-3 | - | TRBV3-1/TRBV3-2 | TGTGCCAGCAGCCAAGGTGCCGAGACCATATATTTT | CASSQGAETIYF
- | TRBJ1-2 | TRBD1 | TRBV5-5 | TGTGCCAGCAGCCCGGGGACAGGGTCGGCTAACTATGGCTACACCTTC | CASSPGTGSANYGYTF
once | TRBJ1-4 | - | TRBV5-6 | TGTGCCAGCAGCCAAATTGGGGACATCGTAGAAAAACTGTTTTTT | CASSQIGDIVEKLFF
few | TRBJ1-6 | - | TRBV15 | TGTGCCACCAGCAGAGTGGACAGTGGTTCACCCCTCCACTTT | CATSRVDSGSPLHF
- | TRBJ2-7 | - | TRBV19 | TGTGCCAGTAGTATCTTCCCAGGGGCCTACGAGCAGTACTTC | CASSIFPGAYEQYF
- | TRBJ2-5 | TRBD2 | TRBV14 | TGTGCCAGCAGCCACCTAACGGGGAGGGTTCGGGAGACCCAGTACTTC | CASSHLTGRVRETQYF
- | TRBJ1-3 | - | TRBV23-1 | TGCGCCAGCAGTCATCCCGGGGGGCTCGAGGGCTCAACCTCTGGAAACACCATATATTTT | CASSHPGGLEGSTSGNTIYF
- | TRBJ1-2 | TRBD1 | TRBV5-4 | TGTGCCAGCAGCTTACAGGGGGCGAACTATGGCTACACCTTC | CASSLQGANYGYTF
- | TRBJ2-3 | - | TRBV5-1 | TGCGCCAGCGGGAGACCAAGCACAGATACGCAGTATTTT | CASGRPSTDTQYF
- | TRBJ2-1 | TRBD1 | TRBV5-1 | TGCGCCAGCAGCTTACAGGGGGCAGGGAATGAGCAGTTCTTC | CASSLQGAGNEQFF
- | TRBJ2-1 | - | TRBV10-3 | TGTGCCATCAAGAGCGAGAGCTCCTACAATGAGCAGTTCTTC | CAIKSESSYNEQFF
- | TRBJ2-3 | TRBD2 | TRBV9 | TGTGCCAGCAGCGTAGAGTCTAGCGGGGGGGGCACAGATACGCAGTATTTT | CASSVESSGGGTDTQYF
- | TRBJ1-2 | TRBD1 | TRBV2 | TGTGCCAGCAGTGCCCAGACAGGGTACGGCTACACCTTC | CASSAQTGYGYTF
- | TRBJ1-1 | - | TRBV11-3 | TGTGCCAGCAGCTTCGGGGACAACCGAGGGGACACTGAAGCTTTCTTT | CASSFGDNRGDTEAFF
- | TRBJ1-6 | - | TRBV4-1 | TGCGCCAGCAGCCCGAGGGATAATTCACCCCTCCACTTT | CASSPRDNSPLHF